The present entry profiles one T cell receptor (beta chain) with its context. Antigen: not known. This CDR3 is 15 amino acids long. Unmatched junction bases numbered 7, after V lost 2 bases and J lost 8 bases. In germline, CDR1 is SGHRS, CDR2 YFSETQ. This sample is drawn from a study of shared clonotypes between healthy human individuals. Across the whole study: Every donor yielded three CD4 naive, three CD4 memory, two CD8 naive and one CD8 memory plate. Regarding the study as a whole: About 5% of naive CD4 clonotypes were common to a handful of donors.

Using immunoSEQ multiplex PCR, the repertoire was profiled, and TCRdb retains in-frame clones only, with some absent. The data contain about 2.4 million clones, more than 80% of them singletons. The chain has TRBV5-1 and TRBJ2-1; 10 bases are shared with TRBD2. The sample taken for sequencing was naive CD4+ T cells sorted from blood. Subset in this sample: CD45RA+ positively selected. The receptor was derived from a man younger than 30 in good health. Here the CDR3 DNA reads TGCGCCAGCAGCTTAGGGCTAGCGGGAGTATATGAGCAGTTCTTC. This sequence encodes CASSLGLAGVYEQFF.